This T cell receptor (beta chain) came from a study of beta chain features in type 1 diabetes. Whole-study findings and limits: Insertion counts at VDJ junctions were lower in type 1 diabetes patients, who also showed more deletions there. Cells carrying high TCR expression could end up over-represented when cDNA is sequenced.

Every bit of the isolated RNA underwent reverse transcription, so sequencing read expressed TCRB transcripts. Sequenced by immunoSEQ multiplex PCR; TCRdb stores in-frame clones only, minus some. The sample yields about 330,000 clones, approximately 11% seen once. A remark on this clone: What it binds is not known.

Trimming removed 2 bases from V and 4 bases from J; junction bases left unmatched: 7. CDR1 is SGHRS and CDR2 is YFSETQ in the germline V gene. The CDR3 is 15 amino acids. Blood was collected once per donor into heparin, averaging about 100 mL. The source of this sequence is a woman younger than 45 in good health. The chain couples TRBV5-1 to TRBJ2-3, with 7 nucleotides matching TRBD1. Sequenced material: naive CD4+ T cells from blood. The CDR3 DNA follows: TGCGCCAGCAGCTTAGAAGGGGGCGCCCCAGATACGCAGTATTTT. This sequence encodes CASSLEGGAPDTQYF.